This TCR beta chain was identified in a study of T cells in Graves' hyperthyroidism and ophthalmopathy. The germline CDR1 and CDR2 sequences are LGHNA and YNFKEQ. V was pared by 1 base and J by 4 bases, with 14 bases between. The CDR3 consists of 16 residues. RNA transcripts gave rise to amplified TCR beta CDR3 regions. First-round RT-PCR targeting the TCR CDR3 was performed with the HTBI primer set. TCRdb independently ran MiXCR on the multiplex PCR reads; one entry per CDR3 protein. Of more than 350,000 distinct CDR3 sequences detected, 13% to 15% appear once; the ten largest clones hold around a fifth.

The chain links TRBV4-2 to TRBJ2-1, with D perhaps matching TRBD2 (5 bases). Material: blood. The clonotype was recovered from a woman in her thirties with Graves' ophthalmopathy. Here the CDR3 reads CASSQGRSGGYNEQFF. CDR3 DNA: TGTGCCAGCAGCCAAGGACGGAGCGGCGGATACAATGAGCAGTTCTTC.